This section outlines one T cell receptor (beta chain) sequence together with its context. These data belong to a study of blood T cell repertoires in COVID-19. Sequenced by immunoSEQ multiplex PCR; TCRdb stores in-frame clones only, minus some. The table records around 240,000 clones, roughly four fifths of them present only once. V lost 4 bases, J lost 3 bases, and 10 bases stayed unmatched. CDR3 length: 15 amino acids. From germline, CDR1 is SGHNT and CDR2 YYREEE (reference sequence). Sequencing was performed on peripheral blood. The genes are TRBV5-4 and TRBJ2-7, with TRBD1 matching over 7 bases. The receptor's source is a woman older than 75 with acute or convalescent COVID-19. CDR3 sequence (DNA): TGTGCCAGCAGCCCCCCGCCGGGACAGAACTACGAGCAGTACTTC. Protein sequence: CASSPPPGQNYEQYF.